Listed here are 32 T cell receptor beta chains from one sample, sequenced in a study of blood T cell repertoires in COVID-19. Clones were read by immunoSEQ multiplex PCR, and TCRdb kept only the in-frame ones, dropping some. The sample shows around 190,000 clones, over 80% of them seen only once. Specimen: peripheral blood. The receptors derive from a woman between 55 and 75 years old with COVID-19, enrolled during active disease.

V is TRBV4-1 and J is TRBJ1-5; maybe TRBD1 (5 bases). V was clipped by 1 base and J by 0 bases, with 10 bases between them. Germline loops: CDR1 MGHRA, CDR2 YSYEKL. The CDR3 has 16 amino acids. The CDR3 nucleotides are TGCGCCAGCAGCCAAGTCGCAGGGAATAGCAATCAGCCCCAGCATTTT. This translates into CASSQVAGNSNQPQHF.

The J gene is TRBJ1-5, the V gene TRBV6-5, with TRBD1 as a possible D gene (6 bases). Germline CDR1 and CDR2: MNHEY and SVGAGI. Trimming left V 9 bases short and J 6 bases short, with 15 bases between. The CDR3 sequence is 13 residues long. DNA for the CDR3: TGTGCCAGTTCTCAGGGGCTTAGTCAGCCCCAGCATTTT. This codes for CASSQGLSQPQHF.

The chain has TRBV10-3 and TRBJ1-1, with a tentative D call TRBD1 (5 bases). The CDR3 consists of 14 residues. Germline values: CDR1 ENHRY, CDR2 SYGVKD. Trimming removed 8 bases at V and 1 base at J, with 14 bases between. In nucleotides, the CDR3 is TGTGCCATCGCTCGTGGGACTTCGAACACTGAAGCTTTCTTT. Its translation is CAIARGTSNTEAFF.

The chain recombines TRBV19 with TRBJ1-5, with TRBD1 matching over 7 bases. Germline values: CDR1 LNHDA, CDR2 SQIVND (reference sequence). The CDR3 length is 23 residues. The junction had 26 bases not matched to a gene; V was cut back by 1 base and J by 2 bases. CDR3 in DNA: TGTGCCAGTAGTATAGCTAGTAGTGGGCCGGAGGGGGCGGCCCGGGGCTGCAATCAGCCCCAGCATTTT. It specifies CASSIASSGPEGAARGCNQPQHF.

This chain uses TRBV18 with TRBJ1-5, with 7 bases that match TRBD1. Germline V lookup: CDR1 KGHSH, CDR2 LQKENI. Trimming removed 5 bases from V and 4 bases from J; junction bases left unmatched: 5. The CDR3 contains 14 residues. This CDR3 reads CASSILQGNQPQHF. CDR3 in DNA: TGTGCCAGCTCAATCTTACAGGGGAATCAGCCCCAGCATTTT.

The chain links TRBV19 to TRBJ2-1, with 11 bases that match TRBD2. The CDR3 consists of 18 residues. Germline values: CDR1 LNHDA, CDR2 SQIVND (reference sequence). Germline trimming cut 2 bases from V and 2 bases from J; bases unmatched to any gene: 8. Here the CDR3 DNA reads TGTGCCAGTAGTATATTCGGGTTGACTAGCGGGACCTACAATGAGCAGTTCTTC. It specifies CASSIFGLTSGTYNEQFF.

V usage is TRBV15 and J usage is TRBJ1-1; a possible D gene is TRBD1 (5 bases). The CDR3 length is 14 residues. V was trimmed by 5 bases and J by 1 base, leaving 11 bases between them. The germline V gene encodes CDR1 LNHNV and CDR2 YYDKDF (reference sequence). The CDR3 region is CATSRRQTNTEAFF. CDR3 DNA sequence: TGTGCCACCAGCCGCCGACAGACGAACACTGAAGCTTTCTTT.

The gene calls are TRBV15 and TRBJ2-2, with 9 bases fitting TRBD2. Germline V gene data show CDR1 as LNHNV and CDR2 as YYDKDF (reference sequence). The CDR3 is 15 residues long. Trimming at V came to 1 base and at J to 4 bases, leaving 1 base not matched to a gene. Here the CDR3 DNA reads TGTGCCACCAGCAGAGGTAGCGGGAGCACCGGGGAGCTGTTTTTT. Translated: CATSRGSGSTGELFF.

This chain joins TRBV5-5 and TRBJ1-6; TRBD1 matches 7 bases. This CDR3 region has 17 residues. The V and J ends lost 1 base and 3 bases, in that order; junction bases with no gene match: 7. Germline V gene sequence: CDR1 SGHKS, CDR2 YYEKEE (reference sequence). In DNA form, the CDR3 reads TGTGCCAGCAGCTTGTCACAGGGGTTGCGCTATAATTCACCCCTCCACTTT. Translating it yields CASSLSQGLRYNSPLHF. The full variable domain, completed using reference TRBV5-5 and TRBJ1-6, is DAGVTQSPTHLIKTRGQQVTLRCSPISGHKSVSWYQQVLGQGPQFIFQYYEKEERGRGNFPDRFSARQFPNYSSELNVNALLLGDSALYLCASSLSQGLRYNSPLHFGNGTRLTVT.

V is TRBV5-1 and J is TRBJ1-1, with D maybe TRBD1 (6 bases). The CDR3 length is 15 residues. Germline CDR1 is SGHRS and CDR2 is YFSETQ. V was shortened by 0 bases and J by 1 base, with 10 bases between the two germline ends. CDR3 sequence (DNA): TGCGCCAGCAGCTTGGTTGGGGGGGCGAACACTGAAGCTTTCTTT. It translates to CASSLVGGANTEAFF.

This clone was counted only a few times. The V gene is TRBV5-1, the J gene TRBJ1-6, with D perhaps matching TRBD1 (5 bases). Trimming removed 2 bases at V and 5 bases at J, with 11 bases between. Germline CDR1 is SGHRS and CDR2 is YFSETQ. The CDR3 has 15 residues. The CDR3 nucleotides read TGCGCCAGCAGCTTTTCCGCGGGGGATAATTCACCCCTCCACTTT. It is translated as CASSFSAGDNSPLHF.

The gene calls are TRBV10-3 and TRBJ2-7, with 7 bases that match TRBD2. V dropped 0 bases and J dropped 5; count of bases not matched to a gene: 13. The germline gives CDR1 ENHRY, CDR2 SYGVKD. This CDR3 is built from 17 residues. The DNA of the CDR3 is TGTGCCATCAGTGAGTCGAAGCAGCTTGGCGGGAGAAACGAGCAGTACTTC. Amino acids: CAISESKQLGGRNEQYF.

The sample holds one count of this clone. The chain combines TRBV7-6 with TRBJ2-2; tentatively, D is TRBD2 (7 bases). This CDR3 has 15 residues. V was pared by 1 base and J by 7 bases, with 13 bases between. Germline V gives CDR1 SGHVS, CDR2 FNYEAQ. DNA for the CDR3: TGTGCCAGCAGCTTAGAGGCGGGGGCTCACGGGGAGCTGTTTTTT. This encodes CASSLEAGAHGELFF.

The chain recombines TRBV5-1 with TRBJ2-1; TRBD2 matches 11 bases. This CDR3 has 15 residues. CDR1 is SGHRS, CDR2 YFSETQ, per germline. V shed 4 bases and J 6 bases; nucleotides not matched to a gene: 6. CDR3 loop: CASSLTSGSSNEQFF. CDR3 DNA: TGCGCCAGCAGCCTAACTAGCGGGAGTAGCAATGAGCAGTTCTTC.

V gene TRBV21-1 combines with J gene TRBJ1-6; the listed D gene, TRBD1, was not tested against the DNA. TRBV21-1 is deemed a pseudogene. This CDR3 spans 15 amino acids. This CDR3 reads CASSIYRVISSPLHF. CDR3 nucleotide sequence: TGTGCCAGCAGCATTTACAGGGTTATCAGTTCACCCCTCCACTTT.

This sequence joins TRBV10-3 and TRBJ2-7; 8 bases align to TRBD2. V was pared by 5 bases and J by 5 bases, with 5 bases of the junction left unmatched. This CDR3 spans 13 amino acids. The germline CDR1 and CDR2 sequences are ENHRY and SYGVKD. CDR3 sequence reads: CAISPREDHEQYF. DNA of the CDR3: TGTGCCATCAGTCCGCGGGAGGACCACGAGCAGTACTTC.

The rearrangement uses TRBV5-4 and TRBJ2-2, with D hard to call. This CDR3 is 14 amino acids long. V shed 1 base and J shed 2 bases, with 6 bases lying between them. Germline lookup yields CDR1 SGHNT and CDR2 YYREEE (reference sequence). The CDR3 protein is CASSLLGNTGELFF. Written as DNA, the CDR3 is TGTGCCAGCAGCTTGCTAGGCAACACCGGGGAGCTGTTTTTT.

This chain links TRBV19 with TRBJ2-3; TRBD1 is a possible D gene (6 bases). With 2 bases removed from V and 3 bases from J, the gap between germline ends came to 12 bases. The length of the CDR3 is 15 residues. Per germline, CDR1 LNHDA and CDR2 SQIVND (reference sequence). CDR3 DNA: TGTGCCAGTAGTATATCTTCAGGGGCAACAGATACGCAGTATTTT. It specifies CASSISSGATDTQYF.

V is TRBV7-2 and J is TRBJ1-3; 8 bases align to TRBD1. The CDR3 loop spans 17 amino acids. Germline V gives CDR1 SGHTA, CDR2 FQGNSA. J gave up 4 bases and V 4 bases, and 12 bases lay outside the gene matches. For the CDR3, the DNA is TGTGCCAGCAGCTCCAAACCCCAGGGGGCTGGGGGAAACACCATATATTTT. This gives the protein CASSSKPQGAGGNTIYF.

Written as DNA, the CDR3 is TGTGCCAGCAGGCCGGGGACAGGGGCTGGCTACGAGCAGTACGTC. As protein: CASRPGTGAGYEQYV. The V gene is TRBV6-5, the J gene TRBJ2-7, with TRBD1 matching 10 bases. Unmatched junction bases numbered 8, after V lost 6 bases and J lost 3 bases. Per germline, CDR1 MNHEY and CDR2 SVGAGI. The CDR3 runs to 15 residues.

This chain links TRBV28 with TRBJ1-4; 10 bases are a match to TRBD1. V lost 8 bases, J lost 11 bases, and 8 bases stayed unmatched. There are 13 residues in the CDR3. Germline CDR1 and CDR2: MDHEN and SYDVKM. CDR3: CASLKGDRGKLFF. The CDR3 DNA reads as TGTGCCAGCTTAAAGGGGGACAGGGGTAAACTGTTTTTT.

This clone appeared a single time. The V call is TRBV9, the J call TRBJ2-7; D perhaps matches TRBD1 (6 bases). Germline-derived CDR1 and CDR2 are SGDLS and YYNGEE. This CDR3 has 16 amino acids. The germline V and J ends were trimmed by 0 bases and 3 bases, with 16 bases remaining between them. CDR3 nucleotide sequence: TGTGCCAGCAGCGTAGCGACGCCCCAGGGGATCTACGAGCAGTACGTC. Its translation is CASSVATPQGIYEQYV.

The chain couples TRBV30 to TRBJ2-7, with 9 positions matching TRBD1. The CDR3 totals 14 residues. J was trimmed by 6 bases and V by 6 bases; bases with no gene match: 12. The V gene's germline CDR1 is GTSNPN and CDR2 SVGIG (reference sequence). The CDR3 region is CACSSGTGFGEQYF. DNA for the CDR3: TGTGCCTGTTCTTCCGGGACAGGGTTTGGCGAGCAGTACTTC.

The genes are TRBV24-1 and TRBJ1-1; D may be TRBD1 (6 bases). Germline CDR1 KGHDR, CDR2 SFDVKD. Trimming took off 4 bases at V and 1 base at J, with 12 bases between the two ends. This CDR3 contains 15 residues. The CDR3 DNA reads as TGTGCCACCAGTGACCCAAGGGGGGGGAACACTGAAGCTTTCTTT. Its protein product is CATSDPRGGNTEAFF.

Worth noting for this clone: This sample includes further DNA sequences coding for the same CDR3. The chain recombines TRBV7-9 with TRBJ1-1; TRBD1 might be the D (6 bases). V dropped 5 bases and J dropped 0 bases, with 10 bases sitting between them. There are 14 residues in the CDR3. Germline CDR1 and CDR2: SEHNR and FQNEAQ (reference sequence). CDR3 DNA: TGTGCCAGCAGCCCCGGACAGCTGAACACTGAAGCTTTCTTT. Amino acid sequence: CASSPGQLNTEAFF.

The V and J genes are TRBV19 and TRBJ1-5, with D maybe TRBD1 (5 bases). Germline values: CDR1 LNHDA, CDR2 SQIVND (reference sequence). Deletions cut 10 bases from V and 1 base from J, with 11 bases between. There are 13 residues in the CDR3. For the CDR3, the DNA is TGTGCCACCTCGGGGGGGAGCAATCAGCCCCAGCATTTT. Its protein product is CATSGGSNQPQHF. The full variable domain, rest sourced from reference TRBV19 and TRBJ1-5, is DGGITQSPKYLFRKEGQNVTLSCEQNLNHDAMYWYRQDPGQGLRLIYYSQIVNDFQKGDIAEGYSVSREKKESFPLTVTSAQKNPTAFYLCATSGGSNQPQHFGDGTRLSIL.

The V gene is TRBV6-5, the J gene TRBJ2-4; TRBD2 matches at 9 bases. Germline assignment: CDR1 MNHEY and CDR2 SVGAGI. The CDR3 totals 13 residues. J was trimmed by 5 bases and V by 10 bases; bases with no gene match: 6. The CDR3 protein is CATTAGGENIQYF. The CDR3 nucleotides read TGTGCCACCACAGCGGGAGGAGAAAACATTCAGTACTTC.

V is TRBV6-5 and J is TRBJ2-2; 8 nucleotides line up with TRBD1. The CDR3 contains 15 residues. Germline CDR1 MNHEY, CDR2 SVGAGI. Trimming at V came to 7 bases and at J to 5 bases, leaving 9 bases not matched to a gene. The CDR3, as DNA: TGTGCCAGCAACCCGGGACAGGTCCAAACCGGGGAGCTGTTTTTT. Residues: CASNPGQVQTGELFF.

The chain couples TRBV19 to TRBJ2-1, with 10 nucleotides matching TRBD2. CDR1 is LNHDA and CDR2 is SQIVND in the germline V gene (reference sequence). After removal of 7 bases from V and 7 bases from J, the junction contained 13 bases not matched to a gene. The CDR3 contains 16 residues. CDR3 DNA sequence: TGTGCCAGTACGCAACCCGGGACTAGCGACCAGAATGAGCAGTTCTTC. Its protein is CASTQPGTSDQNEQFF.

The chain joins TRBV19 to TRBJ1-4, with 7 positions matching TRBD1. The CDR3 runs to 13 residues. The germline V gene has CDR1 LNHDA and CDR2 SQIVND (reference sequence). The V and J ends lost 3 bases and 8 bases, in that order; junction bases with no gene match: 3. Written as DNA, the CDR3 is TGTGCCAGTAGTATTAGGGACAGAGAAAAACTGTTTTTT. Protein product: CASSIRDREKLFF. Looking up the rest from reference TRBV19 and TRBJ1-4 gives the full variable domain: DGGITQSPKYLFRKEGQNVTLSCEQNLNHDAMYWYRQDPGQGLRLIYYSQIVNDFQKGDIAEGYSVSREKKESFPLTVTSAQKNPTAFYLCASSIRDREKLFFGSGTQLSVL.

The chain joins TRBV6-4 to TRBJ1-4, with D possibly TRBD1 on 5 matching bases. Germline-derived CDR1 and CDR2 are MRHNA and SNTAGT. Between the trimmed V and J ends, which lost 4 bases and 0 bases, there was a span of 15 bases. The CDR3 consists of 17 residues. CDR3: CASSAPRGGSTNEKLFF. CDR3 in DNA: TGTGCCAGCAGTGCCCCACGTGGGGGGTCAACTAATGAAAAACTGTTTTTT.

The chain carries TRBV6-5 and TRBJ2-2; 7 nucleotides line up with TRBD2. The junction had 7 bases not matched to a gene; V was cut back by 6 bases and J by 6 bases. The germline gives CDR1 MNHEY, CDR2 SVGAGI. The CDR3 sequence is 14 residues long. The CDR3 DNA follows: TGTGCCAGCAGGAGCGGGGCTCGGGCCGGGGAGCTGTTTTTT. It encodes CASRSGARAGELFF.